This T cell receptor (beta chain) stems from a study of human T cells and chemical hapten exposure. The study, taken as a whole, reports: In the PT1 data, expanded TCR counts showed a positive correlation with patch test score. Once DPC sensitization occurred, TCRs above 1 in 1000 frequency showed no change.

The CDR3 is made up of 15 amino acids. The V gene's germline CDR1 is DFQATT and CDR2 SNEGSKA (reference sequence). Trimming at V came to 4 bases and at J to 3 bases, leaving 8 bases not matched to a gene. A remark on this clonotype: What it recognizes is unknown.

Each CDR3 protein gets one entry after TCRdb re-called the RACE reads with MiXCR. The sample consists of around 100,000 distinct CDR3 sequences, more than 9.5% of them appearing once. Time point meaning: patch test 1, 2 weeks after DPC sensitization. Treatment indicated: therapeutic diphenylcyclopropenone sensitization with weekly scalp DPC. The sample here was whole blood, taken in connection with sensitization to the hapten diphenylcyclopropenone (DPC). This rearrangement joins TRBV20-1 to TRBJ2-3, with TRBD2 identical over 9 bases. This clonotype was obtained from a woman in her thirties or forties with alopecia areata. Some clones in this sample may be carry-over from other donors' samples. The CDR3, as DNA: TGCAGTGCTATAGCGGGAGTGGGGGCAACAGATACGCAGTATTTT. This gives the protein CSAIAGVGATDTQYF.